The rows below give T cell receptor beta chains drawn from one sample of a study of beta chain features in type 1 diabetes. The repertoire was sequenced with immunoSEQ multiplex PCR; TCRdb's copy has only in-frame clones and lacks some. The table has 95,000 to 150,000 clones, roughly 15% seen once; the top ten hold approximately 2.3%. Sequenced sample: central memory CD4+ T cells from blood. The receptor set was obtained from a young man with type 1 diabetes. Each CDR3 is given with its conserved first and last residue. Each record gives: V gene, J gene, D gene, clone size, CDR3 DNA, CDR3 protein. A D gene is named only where the DNA matches it firmly. Some rows have no size entry. The others give once, few or many, or a class for an expanded clone.

TRBV7-8	TRBJ2-5	-	-	TGTGCCAGCACCCGACGGATCCAAGAGACCCAGTACTTC	CASTRRIQETQYF
TRBV7-2	TRBJ2-4	-	few	TGTGCCAGCAGCGCAAAGGTCCCAAACATTCAGTACTTC	CASSAKVPNIQYF
TRBV19	TRBJ1-1	TRBD1	few	TGTGCCAGTAGTACTGCCGGGACAGGGAGGAACACTGAAGCTTTCTTT	CASSTAGTGRNTEAFF
TRBV4-3	TRBJ1-2	-	-	TGCGCCAGCAGCCAAGATCTCGCGGCACGGAGTGGCTACACCTTC	CASSQDLAARSGYTF
TRBV11-2	TRBJ2-7	TRBD1	few	TGTGCCAGCAGCTTGGGACAGGGGAACGAGCAGTACTTC	CASSLGQGNEQYF
TRBV29-1	TRBJ2-7	-	few	TGCAGCGTTGAAGCACAGCAGGGGGGATACGAGCAGTACTTC	CSVEAQQGGYEQYF
TRBV7-2	TRBJ2-3	-	-	TGTGCCAGCAGCTTAGCTCCGATAGATACGCAGTATTTT	CASSLAPIDTQYF
TRBV6-6	TRBJ2-1	-	-	TGTGCCAGCAGTCCCCGGGATCCCTTGAATGAGCAGTTCTTC	CASSPRDPLNEQFF
TRBV25-1	TRBJ2-1	-	few	TGTGCCAGCAGCGGGGGACGGCACAATGAGCAGTTCTTC	CASSGGRHNEQFF
TRBV7-2	TRBJ2-5	-	many	TGTGCCAGCAGCCCCCAGGCGGGCGAGACCCAGTACTTC	CASSPQAGETQYF
TRBV5-1	TRBJ2-1	-	-	TGCGCCAGCAGCTTGGGGCAGACCAGTGAACTTGAGCAGTTCTTC	CASSLGQTSELEQFF
TRBV7-9	TRBJ2-1	-	-	TGTGCCGGACGGACCTACAATGAGCAGTTCTTC	CAGRTYNEQFF
TRBV30	TRBJ1-5	-	-	TGTGCCTGGAGCGGACACTACAATCAGCCCCAGCATTTT	CAWSGHYNQPQHF
TRBV28	TRBJ1-6	-	-	TGTGCCAGCAGTTCCAACGGACTGTTCCCCCACTTT	CASSSNGLFPHF
TRBV7-9	TRBJ2-1	-	few	TGTGCCAGCAGCCAGAATTCGGGCGGGATTGAGCAGTTCTTC	CASSQNSGGIEQFF
TRBV7-9	TRBJ2-7	TRBD1	-	TGTGCCAGCAGTACGGGACAGACCTACGAGCAGTACTTC	CASSTGQTYEQYF
TRBV7-9	TRBJ2-6	-	many	TGTGCCAGCAGCCTCATGGGGACTGGGGCCAACGTCCTGACTTTC	CASSLMGTGANVLTF
TRBV29-1	TRBJ2-7	-	few	TGCAGCGTTGAAGACCCGAATTTTACCTACGAGCAGTACTTC	CSVEDPNFTYEQYF
TRBV5-4	TRBJ2-3	-	many	TGTGCCAGCAGCCCAGAAGGTCATACGCAGTATTTT	CASSPEGHTQYF
TRBV28	TRBJ2-7	-	few	TGTGCCAGCAGTCGCGTCGAGCAGTACTTC	CASSRVEQYF
TRBV7-2	TRBJ2-7	-	-	TGTGCCAGCAGGCAGGCCTACGAGCAGTACTTC	CASRQAYEQYF
TRBV4-3	TRBJ2-2	TRBD2	-	TGCGCCAGCAGCCTAGCGGGCACGAGACCCGGGGAGCTGTTTTTT	CASSLAGTRPGELFF
TRBV7-2	TRBJ2-7	-	few	TGTGCCAGCAGCCGATCCCGGACAGCGGTCTACGAGCAGTACTTC	CASSRSRTAVYEQYF
TRBV7-2	TRBJ2-5	-	few	TGTGCCAGCAGCTTAGCAGGATACCAAGAGACCCAGTACTTC	CASSLAGYQETQYF
TRBV5-4	TRBJ1-2	-	-	TGTGCCAGCAGCTTGGACAGGCGAACGACTAACTATGGCTACACCTTC	CASSLDRRTTNYGYTF
TRBV29-1	TRBJ2-5	-	few	TGCAGCGCCGTGGCGGTGGAGACCCAGTACTTC	CSAVAVETQYF
TRBV2	TRBJ2-5	TRBD1	few	TGTGCCAGCAACCGCGACAGGGAAGAGACCCAGTACTTC	CASNRDREETQYF
TRBV7-2	TRBJ2-7	-	few	TGTGCCAGCAGCTTAGACGGGAGCTCCTACGAGCAGTACTTC	CASSLDGSSYEQYF
TRBV28	TRBJ2-4	TRBD2	few	TGTGCCAGCAGTTTATCGAGACTAGCGGCCAAAAACATTCAGTACTTC	CASSLSRLAAKNIQYF
TRBV7-2	TRBJ1-6	-	few	TGTGCCAGCAGCTTATGGGGCCCGAGAACTTCACCCCTCCACTTT	CASSLWGPRTSPLHF
TRBV29-1	TRBJ2-3	TRBD2	-	TGCAGCCTTAGCGGGGAAACAGATACGCAGTATTTT	CSLSGETDTQYF
TRBV7-9	TRBJ2-3	TRBD1	many	TGTGCCAGCAGCTTGGATCTCGGGACAGGGGGCACAGATACGCAGTATTTT	CASSLDLGTGGTDTQYF
TRBV9	TRBJ2-1	TRBD2	few	TGTGCCAGCAGCCCGCCGGGGACTACAATCTCCTACAATGAGCAGTTCTTC	CASSPPGTTISYNEQFF
TRBV28	TRBJ2-1	-	medium-sized	TGTGCCAGCACCTCAAGCGGTCAGCTGAGCTCCTACAATGAGCAGTTCTTC	CASTSSGQLSSYNEQFF
TRBV5-4	TRBJ2-7	TRBD2	-	TGTGCCAGCAGCAAGGGACTAGCGGTGGAGGAGCAGTACTTC	CASSKGLAVEEQYF
TRBV29-1	TRBJ2-7	TRBD1	-	TGCAGCGTTGACGGTGGGGACAGTTACTACGAGCAGTACTTC	CSVDGGDSYYEQYF
TRBV30	TRBJ1-2	-	-	TGTGCCTGGAGTGGAGGGTCCTATGGCTACACCTTC	CAWSGGSYGYTF
TRBV10-3	TRBJ2-2	-	-	TGTGCCATCAGTGAGTCTATAAACACCGGGGAGCTGTTTTTT	CAISESINTGELFF
TRBV18	TRBJ1-4	TRBD1	few	TGTGCCAGCTCACCGAACAGGGGGCGAAATGAAAAACTGTTTTTT	CASSPNRGRNEKLFF
TRBV4-3	TRBJ2-1	-	few	TGCGCCAGCAGCCAAGACAGGGGGGCCTACAATGAGCAGTTCTTC	CASSQDRGAYNEQFF
TRBV28	TRBJ1-4	-	few	TGTGCCAGCAGATTGACAGGCGGTAATGAAAAACTGTTTTTT	CASRLTGGNEKLFF
TRBV5-4	TRBJ2-3	-	-	TGTGCCAGCAGCCTACTAGGGAAGGGCACAGATACGCAGTATTTT	CASSLLGKGTDTQYF
TRBV4-3	TRBJ2-7	-	-	TGCGCCAGCAGCCGATTGCGGGACAGCTCCTACGAGCAGTACTTC	CASSRLRDSSYEQYF
TRBV5-4	TRBJ2-3	TRBD2	few	TGTGCCAGCGGGGGACTAGCGGGGACAGTGAACGATACGCAGTATTTT	CASGGLAGTVNDTQYF
TRBV30	TRBJ2-5	-	-	TGTGCCTGGAGTACAGGGAGGTTGAAGACCCAGTACTTC	CAWSTGRLKTQYF
TRBV6-6	TRBJ1-2	-	few	TGTGCCACCACAGACCAGGACTATGGCTACACCTTC	CATTDQDYGYTF
TRBV7-3	TRBJ2-4	-	many	TGTGCCAGCAGCGTCGGTGGTGCCACTAACATTCAGTACTTC	CASSVGGATNIQYF
TRBV9	TRBJ2-3	TRBD2	-	TGTGCCAGCAGCGTAGACTCTAGCGGGGGTCTTAGCACAGATACGCAGTATTTT	CASSVDSSGGLSTDTQYF
TRBV19	TRBJ1-2	TRBD1	-	TGTGCCAGTAGTACTCCTCGGACAGGGGGGGACTATGGCTACACCTTC	CASSTPRTGGDYGYTF
TRBV9	TRBJ2-1	TRBD1	-	TGTGCCAGCAGCGAGGGACAGGGGGCCTACAATGAGCAGTTCTTC	CASSEGQGAYNEQFF
TRBV12-5	TRBJ2-1	-	many	TGTGCTAGTGGAATTCCAACAGGGCGAGGATACAATGAGCAGTTCTTC	CASGIPTGRGYNEQFF
TRBV30	TRBJ2-3	TRBD2	-	TGTGCCGGGAGGGTGGGGGTCGCGCAGTATTTT	CAGRVGVAQYF
TRBV7-8	TRBJ1-4	TRBD1	few	TGTGCCAGCAGCCCACTGACAGGGGCGGTGGGGACGTTTAGGCGACTGTTTTTT	CASSPLTGAVGTFRRLFF
TRBV19	TRBJ1-2	-	few	TGTGCCAGTGCCCGGGACGGCACCTATGGCTACACCTTC	CASARDGTYGYTF
TRBV4-3	TRBJ2-2	-	few	TGCGCCAGCAGCCCCCAGGGGCAAGGTATCGGGGAGCTGTTTTTT	CASSPQGQGIGELFF
TRBV29-1	TRBJ1-2	TRBD1	-	TGCAGCGTTGAGGGTCAGGGGGCCGGTATTGGCTACACCTTC	CSVEGQGAGIGYTF
TRBV7-2	TRBJ2-5	-	-	TGTGCCAGCAGCTTAGGACGGGAGACCCAGTACTTC	CASSLGRETQYF
TRBV6-5	TRBJ1-2	-	-	TGTGCCAGCAGACCCAACGGGGAGCGCGGCTACACCTTC	CASRPNGERGYTF